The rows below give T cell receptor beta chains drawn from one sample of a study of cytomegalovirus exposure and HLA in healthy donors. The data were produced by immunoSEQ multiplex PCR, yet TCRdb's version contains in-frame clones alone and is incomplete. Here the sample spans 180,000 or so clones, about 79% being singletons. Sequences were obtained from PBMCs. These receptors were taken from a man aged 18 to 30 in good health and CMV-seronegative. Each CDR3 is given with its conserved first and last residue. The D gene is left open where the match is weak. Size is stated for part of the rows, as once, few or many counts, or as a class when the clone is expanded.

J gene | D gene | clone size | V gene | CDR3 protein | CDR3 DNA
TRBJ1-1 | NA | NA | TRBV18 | CASSPSRVNTEAFF | TGTGCCAGCTCACCGTCCAGGGTGAACACTGAAGCTTTCTTT
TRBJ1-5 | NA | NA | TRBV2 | CARANGQNEPQHF | TGTGCCAGAGCAAACGGACAGAACGAGCCCCAGCATTTT
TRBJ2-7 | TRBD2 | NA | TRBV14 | CASSQVGTSAEQYF | TGTGCCAGCAGCCAAGTAGGGACTAGCGCCGAGCAGTACTTC
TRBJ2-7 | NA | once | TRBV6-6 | CASSYAGPLEQYF | TGTGCCAGCAGTTACGCAGGCCCTCTCGAGCAGTACTTC
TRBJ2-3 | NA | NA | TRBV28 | CASSSRLADTQYF | TGTGCCAGCAGCTCCAGACTGGCAGATACGCAGTATTTT
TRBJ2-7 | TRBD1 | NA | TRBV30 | CAWTPTGPAYEQYF | TGTGCCTGGACCCCGACAGGGCCCGCCTACGAGCAGTACTTC
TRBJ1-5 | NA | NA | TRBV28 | CASSLLNRYSNQPQHF | TGTGCCAGCAGTTTATTGAACAGGTATAGCAATCAGCCCCAGCATTTT
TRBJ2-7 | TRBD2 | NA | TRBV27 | CASSSRDSGDYEQYF | TGTGCCAGCAGTTCAAGAGATAGCGGGGACTACGAGCAGTACTTC
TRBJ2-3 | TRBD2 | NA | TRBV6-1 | CASSAGVASGDRTDTQYF | TGTGCCAGCAGTGCCGGGGTGGCTAGCGGGGATCGCACAGATACGCAGTATTTT
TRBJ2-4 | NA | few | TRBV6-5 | CASSYSTVAGENIQYF | TGTGCCAGCAGTTACTCGACGGTAGCAGGGGAAAACATTCAGTACTTC
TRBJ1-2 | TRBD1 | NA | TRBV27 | CASSYRGQLYGYTF | TGTGCCAGCAGTTACAGGGGGCAACTCTATGGCTACACCTTC
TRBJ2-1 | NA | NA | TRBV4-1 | CASSPGGGTDNYNEQFF | TGCGCCAGCAGCCCCGGCGGCGGGACAGATAATTACAATGAGCAGTTCTTC
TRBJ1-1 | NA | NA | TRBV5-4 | CASSLPGVGWTEAFF | TGTGCCAGCAGTTTACCGGGGGTAGGATGGACTGAAGCTTTCTTT
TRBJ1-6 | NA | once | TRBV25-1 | CASSEYKTGPYNSPLHF | TGTGCCAGTAGTGAATATAAGACAGGTCCCTATAATTCACCCCTCCACTTT
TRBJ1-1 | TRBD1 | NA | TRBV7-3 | CASSPTGGTEAFF | TGTGCCAGCAGCCCGACAGGGGGCACTGAAGCTTTCTTT
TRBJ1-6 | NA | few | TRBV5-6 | CASSGTGYGSPLHF | TGTGCCAGCAGCGGTACAGGGTACGGGTCACCCCTCCACTTT
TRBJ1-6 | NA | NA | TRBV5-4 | CASSLGGRGSPLHF | TGTGCCAGCAGCTTGGGAGGGCGGGGGTCACCCCTCCACTTT
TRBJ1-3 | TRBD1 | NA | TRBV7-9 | CASSTGQSSGNTIYF | TGTGCCAGCAGTACGGGACAGAGCTCTGGAAACACCATATATTTT
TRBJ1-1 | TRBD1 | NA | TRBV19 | CASSMVRGQGNTEAFF | TGTGCCAGTAGTATGGTTCGGGGACAGGGTAACACTGAAGCTTTCTTT
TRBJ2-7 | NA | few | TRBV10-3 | CAISESVGAPTYEQYF | TGTGCCATCAGTGAGTCGGTGGGGGCCCCTACCTACGAGCAGTACTTC
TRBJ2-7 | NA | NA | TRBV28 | CASSSHPTDYEQYF | TGTGCCAGCAGTTCACACCCGACAGACTACGAGCAGTACTTC
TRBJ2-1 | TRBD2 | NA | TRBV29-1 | CSVLTSGVYNEQFF | TGCAGCGTCCTAACTAGCGGGGTATACAATGAGCAGTTCTTC
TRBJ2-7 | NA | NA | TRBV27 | CASSPGTSYEQYF | TGTGCCAGCAGTCCCGGGACAAGTTACGAGCAGTACTTC
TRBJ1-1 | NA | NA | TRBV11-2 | CASSKTGEAFF | TGTGCCAGCAGCAAAACAGGTGAAGCTTTCTTT
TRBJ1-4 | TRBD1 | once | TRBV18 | CASSPRGTASNEKLFF | TGTGCCAGCTCCCCCCGAGGGACAGCTTCTAATGAAAAACTGTTTTTT
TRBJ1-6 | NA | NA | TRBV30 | CAWSLRGGSPLHF | TGTGCCTGGAGTCTCCGGGGGGGTTCACCCCTCCACTTT
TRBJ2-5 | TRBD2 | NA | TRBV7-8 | CASSRLAGVIEETQYF | TGTGCCAGCAGTAGACTAGCGGGAGTGATTGAGGAGACCCAGTACTTC
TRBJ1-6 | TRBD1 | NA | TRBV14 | CASSRDRSASPLHF | TGTGCCAGCAGCCGGGACAGGTCCGCTTCACCCCTCCACTTT
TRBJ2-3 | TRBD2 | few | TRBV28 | CASRWTSGGTQYF | TGTGCCAGCAGATGGACTAGCGGGGGTACGCAGTATTTT
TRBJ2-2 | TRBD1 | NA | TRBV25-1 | CASKKPGTDNTGELFF | TGTGCCAGCAAAAAGCCCGGGACAGATAACACCGGGGAGCTGTTTTTT
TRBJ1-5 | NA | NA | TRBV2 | CASSVREGSNQPQHF | TGTGCCAGCAGTGTACGGGAGGGGAGCAATCAGCCCCAGCATTTT
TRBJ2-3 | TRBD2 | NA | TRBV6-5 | CASSYMAGGADTQYF | TGTGCCAGCAGTTACATGGCGGGAGGGGCAGATACGCAGTATTTT
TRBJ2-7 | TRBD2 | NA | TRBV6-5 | CATLGLAGDVGEQYF | TGTGCTACGTTGGGTTTAGCGGGGGATGTGGGGGAGCAGTACTTC
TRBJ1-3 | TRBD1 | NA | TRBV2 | CASSGQGTGNTIYF | TGTGCCAGCAGTGGACAGGGCACTGGAAACACCATATATTTT
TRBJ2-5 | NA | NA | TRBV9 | CASSVGGDITGKTQYF | TGTGCCAGCAGCGTAGGGGGAGACATCACAGGGAAGACCCAGTACTTC
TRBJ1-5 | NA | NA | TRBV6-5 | CASSERWREPQHF | TGTGCCAGCAGTGAACGGTGGCGGGAGCCCCAGCATTTT
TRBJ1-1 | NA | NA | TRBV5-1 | CASSFLGPGMNTEAFF | TGCGCCAGCAGCTTCTTAGGGCCGGGGATGAACACTGAAGCTTTCTTT
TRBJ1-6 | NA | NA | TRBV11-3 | CASSLVRGGSPLHF | TGTGCCAGCAGCTTAGTCAGGGGTGGATCACCCCTCCACTTT
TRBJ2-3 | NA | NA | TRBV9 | CASSVAGDRTDTQYF | TGTGCCAGCAGCGTAGCGGGGGACCGCACAGATACGCAGTATTTT
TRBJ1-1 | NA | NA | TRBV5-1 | CASSLRLRAEAFF | TGCGCCAGCAGCTTAAGGCTCAGGGCTGAAGCTTTCTTT
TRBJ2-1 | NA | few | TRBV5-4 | CASSRDSYNEQFF | TGTGCCAGCAGTCGGGATTCCTACAATGAGCAGTTCTTC
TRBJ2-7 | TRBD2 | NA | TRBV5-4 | CASSLSGSRYGQYF | TGTGCCAGCAGCCTTAGCGGGAGTCGATATGGGCAGTACTTC
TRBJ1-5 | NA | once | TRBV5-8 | CASSLRQGNQPQHF | TGTGCCAGCAGCTTGAGACAGGGCAATCAGCCCCAGCATTTT
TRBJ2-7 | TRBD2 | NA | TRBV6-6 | CASKTSGGHEQYF | TGTGCCAGCAAAACAAGCGGGGGCCACGAGCAGTACTTC
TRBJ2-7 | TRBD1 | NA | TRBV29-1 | CSVDGTGRYEQYF | TGCAGCGTTGACGGGACAGGGAGGTACGAGCAGTACTTC
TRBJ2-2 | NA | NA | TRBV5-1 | CASSLDAGLNTGELFF | TGCGCCAGCAGCTTGGATGCGGGGTTAAACACCGGGGAGCTGTTTTTT
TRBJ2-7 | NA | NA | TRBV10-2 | CASSGLLTYEQYF | TGCGCCAGCTCGGGACTTCTAACCTACGAGCAGTACTTC